This T cell receptor (beta chain) was documented in a study of OX40 agonist ivuxolimab in advanced cancers. Repertoires were generated with immunoSEQ multiplex PCR, while TCRdb's copy carries only in-frame clones and drops some. The sample records approximately 20,000 clones, 78% being singletons. This clone turned up a few times. Germline CDR1 is LNHDA and CDR2 is SQIVND (reference sequence). The CDR3 sequence is 15 residues long. V dropped 7 bases and J dropped 0; count of bases not matched to a gene: 7. The starting material was CD4+ or CD8+ T cells sorted from blood, obtained in a trial of the OX40 agonist ivuxolimab. This chain joins TRBV19 and TRBJ2-3; 7 bases map to TRBD2. This TCR derives from an adult with an advanced solid tumor such as melanoma, head and neck, liver or kidney cancer. CDR3 sequence: CASIQGEGSTDTQYF. The DNA of the CDR3 is TGTGCCAGTATCCAAGGGGAGGGTAGCACAGATACGCAGTATTTT.